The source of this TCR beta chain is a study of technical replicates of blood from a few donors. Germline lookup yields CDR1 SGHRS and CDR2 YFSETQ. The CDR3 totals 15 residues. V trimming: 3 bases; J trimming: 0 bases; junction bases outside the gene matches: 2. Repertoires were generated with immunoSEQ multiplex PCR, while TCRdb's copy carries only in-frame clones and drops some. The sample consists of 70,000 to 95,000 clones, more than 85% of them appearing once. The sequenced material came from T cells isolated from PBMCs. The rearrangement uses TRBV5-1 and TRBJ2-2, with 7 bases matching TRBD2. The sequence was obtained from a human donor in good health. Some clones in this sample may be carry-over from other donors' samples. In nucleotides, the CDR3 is TGCGCCAGCAGCTCAGGACTAGCGAACACCGGGGAGCTGTTTTTT. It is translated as CASSSGLANTGELFF.